Each of the 21 T cell receptor beta chains below was sequenced from the same sample in a study of immune characterization of retroperitoneal liposarcoma. TCRdb redid the calling of the PCR reads with MiXCR, one entry per CDR3 protein. The top ten clones hold about 8.5% of a sample with some 9,800 distinct CDR3 sequences, roughly 26% of them seen once. The sample comprised tumor tissue. The receptors here all came from a female donor with retroperitoneal liposarcoma.

The chain combines TRBV27 with TRBJ1-3, with TRBD1 identical over 7 bases. This CDR3 has 14 residues. The germline gives CDR1 MNHEY, CDR2 SMNVEV (reference sequence). Germline trimming cut 5 bases from V and 1 base from J; bases unmatched to any gene: 2. DNA of the CDR3: TGTGCCAGCAGTCAACAGGGGTCTGGAAACACCATATATTTT. It specifies CASSQQGSGNTIYF.

By its share, this clonotype is large. V is TRBV6-1 and J is TRBJ2-3, with a possible D match to TRBD1 (6 bases). The germline CDR1 and CDR2 sequences are MNHNS and SASEGT. CDR3 length: 16 amino acids. V lost 0 bases and J lost 1, with 11 bases in between. CDR3 DNA sequence: TGTGCCAGCAGTGAAGCACAGGGATGGGGCACAGATACGCAGTATTTT. Its translation: CASSEAQGWGTDTQYF.

This clonotype turned up a few times. The chain carries TRBV27 and TRBJ2-6; no definite D call. V gave up 5 bases and J gave up 1 base, with 18 bases separating them. The CDR3 sequence is 18 residues long. Germline loops: CDR1 MNHEY, CDR2 SMNVEV (reference sequence). The CDR3 DNA reads TGTGCCAGCAGTCCTCTCCGGCAGGCTCGGTCTGGGGCCAACGTCCTGACTTTC. Translation gives CASSPLRQARSGANVLTF. Using reference TRBV27 and TRBJ2-6 for the parts outside the CDR3, the full variable domain is EAQVTQNPRYLITVTGKKLTVTCSQNMNHEYMSWYRQDPGLGLRQIYYSMNVEVTDKGDVPEGYKVSRKEKRNFPLILESPSPNQTSLYFCASSPLRQARSGANVLTFGAGSRLTVL.

This clonotype was detected only once. This may stem from a read error, because a much larger clone lies one nucleotide away. The V and J genes are TRBV6-5 and TRBJ1-5, with D possibly being TRBD1 (5 bases). The CDR3 runs to 14 residues. Germline loops: CDR1 MNHEY, CDR2 SVGAGI. Here the CDR3 reads CAGSVRGLDQPQHF. The CDR3 bases are TGTGCCGGCAGTGTCCGGGGGTTGGATCAGCCCCAGCATTTT.

This clonotype has at least ten counts. This chain uses TRBV6-1 with TRBJ2-1; perhaps TRBD1 as D (5 bases). The DNA end favors TRBJ2-7, so the J call may be wrong. The germline V gene has CDR1 MNHNS and CDR2 SASEGT. The CDR3 runs 13 residues. The CDR3 is CASTFDRHSEQYF. The CDR3, as DNA: TGTGCCAGCACCTTTGACAGACATTCCGAGCAGTACTTC.

The chain employs TRBV12-3 or TRBV12-4 and TRBJ2-5, with 10 bases that match TRBD1. V shed 6 bases, J shed 4 bases, and the junction held 2 bases outside the gene matches. The CDR3 is 13 amino acids. The CDR3 sequence: CASRGTGVETQYF. DNA for the CDR3: TGTGCCAGCAGAGGGACAGGGGTAGAGACCCAGTACTTC.

This clonotype is a singleton in its sample. This rearrangement joins TRBV27 to TRBJ2-5; 9 bases are shared with TRBD2. Germline V lookup: CDR1 MNHEY, CDR2 SMNVEV (reference sequence). Germline trimming cut 0 bases from V and 3 bases from J; bases unmatched to any gene: 8. The CDR3 runs to 17 residues. For the CDR3, the DNA is TGTGCCAGCAGTTTATCTGCTTTAGCGGGGGCCGAAGAGACCCAGTACTTC. It yields the protein CASSLSALAGAEETQYF.

V and J are TRBV6-4 and TRBJ1-2; D gene unclear. CDR1 is MRHNA and CDR2 is SNTAGT in the germline V gene. CDR3 length: 14 residues. V lost 3 bases to trimming and J lost 4 bases, with 12 bases between them. The CDR3 loop reads CASSEFLGSYGYTF. CDR3 sequence (DNA): TGTGCCAGCAGTGAGTTTTTGGGGAGCTATGGCTACACCTTC.

V gene TRBV27 combines with J gene TRBJ2-1; weak D call: TRBD1 (6 bases). The J call could be wrong; TRBJ2-7 is a better fit for the DNA end. Germline-derived CDR1 and CDR2 are MNHEY and SMNVEV (reference sequence). There are 15 residues in the CDR3. In DNA form, the CDR3 reads TGTGCCAGCAGGTTAAACAGGGTCTCCTACAATGAGCAGTACTTC. It encodes CASRLNRVSYNEQYF.

This clonotype is judged medium-sized. This chain connects TRBV6-1 to TRBJ2-1, with 9 nucleotides matching TRBD1. The DNA end is a closer match to TRBJ2-7, so the J assignment may be wrong. The V gene's germline CDR1 is MNHNS and CDR2 SASEGT. The CDR3 covers 14 residues. The CDR3 DNA follows: TGTGCCAGCAGGGAACCGGGACAGGGAGTCGAGCAGTACTTC. Translation: CASREPGQGVEQYF.

By sample fraction, this clonotype is medium-sized. The genes are TRBV7-2 and TRBJ2-1; TRBD2 matches at 11 bases. The tail of the sequence fits TRBJ2-7 better, so the J call may be wrong. The germline gives CDR1 SGHTA, CDR2 FQGNSA. CDR3 length: 16 residues. This CDR3 is CASSSLTSGATYEQYF. The CDR3 DNA reads as TGTGCCAGCAGCTCGCTGACTAGCGGGGCGACCTACGAGCAGTACTTC.

This clonotype was seen ten or more times. The rearrangement uses TRBV7-2 and TRBJ2-1, with D uncertain. The germline gives CDR1 SGHTA, CDR2 FQGNSA. The CDR3 has 10 amino acids. V lost 3 bases and J 13 bases, leaving 7 bases between the germline ends. The CDR3 reads CASSLETQFF. The CDR3 nucleotides are TGTGCCAGCAGCTTGGAGACCCAGTTCTTC.

V usage is TRBV12-3 or TRBV12-4 and J usage is TRBJ2-5, with TRBD1 identical over 7 bases. Germline trimming cut 3 bases from V and 1 base from J; bases unmatched to any gene: 2. The CDR3 is 14 amino acids. The CDR3 DNA reads TGTGCCAGCAGTTTTTACAGGGGCCAAGAGACCCAGTACTTC. As protein: CASSFYRGQETQYF.

The chain joins TRBV7-4 to TRBJ2-7, with no clear D. Trimming stripped 8 bases from V and 2 bases from J, with 13 bases between. The CDR3 is 13 amino acids. CDR1 and CDR2 from the germline V gene are SGHVT and SQSDAQ. The CDR3 reads CASSSASTYEQYF. CDR3 DNA: TGTGCCAGCTCCTCGGCCAGCACCTACGAGCAGTACTTC.

This clonotype was found a few times. The chain uses TRBV11-3 and TRBJ1-2, with D perhaps TRBD1 (6 bases). The CDR3 loop spans 15 amino acids. Trimming stripped 6 bases from V and 4 bases from J, with 18 bases between. The V gene's germline CDR1 is SGHNT and CDR2 YENEEA. CDR3 nucleotide sequence: TGTGCCAGCAGTCAATCGAGGACAGAGGCCTATGGCTACACCTTC. It translates to CASSQSRTEAYGYTF.

The chain is built from TRBV7-3 and TRBJ2-1; 7 bases map to TRBD2. This CDR3 contains 14 residues. Germline trimming cut 4 bases from V and 13 bases from J; bases unmatched to any gene: 13. From germline, CDR1 is SGHTA and CDR2 FQGTGA. The CDR3 bases are TGTGCCAGCAGCTCTTGGGGGGGGGTAGGGACCCAGTTCTTC. Its translation is CASSSWGGVGTQFF. Combining the CDR3 with reference TRBV7-3 and TRBJ2-1 gives the whole variable domain GAGVSQTPSNKVTEKGKYVELRCDPISGHTALYWYRQSLGQGPEFLIYFQGTGAADDSGLPNDRFFAVRPEGSVSTLKIQRTERGDSAVYLCASSSWGGVGTQFFGPGTRLTVL.

There are many counts of this clonotype. The V and J genes are TRBV12-3 or TRBV12-4 and TRBJ2-1; 8 bases agree with TRBD1. With 4 bases clipped from V and 10 bases from J, the junction kept 9 bases outside the gene matches. This CDR3 region has 14 residues. The CDR3 sequence is CASSSPGQADEQFF. The CDR3 DNA follows: TGTGCCAGCAGTTCGCCGGGACAGGCGGACGAGCAGTTCTTC.

The gene calls are TRBV6-4 and TRBJ2-2, with D uncertain. In germline, CDR1 is MRHNA, CDR2 SNTAGT. CDR3 length: 13 residues. Trimming took off 2 bases at V and 1 base at J, with 2 bases between the two ends. The CDR3 loop reads CASSDGNTGELFF. The CDR3 DNA reads TGTGCCAGCAGTGACGGGAACACCGGGGAGCTGTTTTTT.

This clonotype rates as large. This rearrangement joins TRBV12-3 or TRBV12-4 to TRBJ2-3, with 11 bases identical to TRBD2. The J segment lost 7 bases and the V segment lost 7 bases, leaving 10 bases of the junction unmatched. CDR3 length equals 15 residues. The CDR3 DNA follows: TGTGCCAGCACCATAGCGGGAGGGCCGGGTTATACGCAGTATTTT. Amino acid sequence: CASTIAGGPGYTQYF.

This clonotype was recorded a few times. The chain recombines TRBV12-3 or TRBV12-4 with TRBJ1-3, with D perhaps matching TRBD1 (5 bases). Trimming removed 1 base from V and 8 bases from J, with 12 bases in between. This CDR3 contains 14 residues. Here the CDR3 DNA reads TGTGCCAGCAGTTTAGACTCAAGGGGTCACACCATATATTTT. It is translated as CASSLDSRGHTIYF.

By share of the sample, this clonotype is medium-sized. V usage is TRBV6-1 and J usage is TRBJ1-2, with a possible D match to TRBD1 (6 bases). The CDR3 is 16 amino acids. Trimming shortened V by 1 base and J by 5 bases, and 17 bases separated the two germline ends. The germline V gene has CDR1 MNHNS and CDR2 SASEGT. The CDR3 bases are TGTGCCAGCAGTGAAGGGGGGGCAGGGACACCATATGGCTACACCTTC. Its translation: CASSEGGAGTPYGYTF.